These 12 T cell receptor beta chains came from one sample sequenced in a study of blood T cells in healthy people across ages. It was with a sample-barcoded 5' primer and a J-beta primer mix that a second PCR of about 6 to 11 cycles was run. TCRdb itself ran the 5' RACE reads through MiXCR, one entry per CDR3 protein. The data show hundreds of thousands of distinct CDR3 sequences, more than 25% seen once. Specimen: blood. The receptors originated from a woman of 80 years or more in good health.

V gene TRBV7-2 combines with J gene TRBJ1-1; no clear D gene. The V gene lost 4 bases and the J gene lost 1 base, with 10 bases spanning the gap. The CDR3 has 14 residues. Germline V lookup: CDR1 SGHTA, CDR2 FQGNSA. The CDR3 DNA reads TGTGCCAGCAGCTCCTTGCGGAGGAACACTGAAGCTTTCTTT. This translates into CASSSLRRNTEAFF.

J is TRBJ2-2 and V is TRBV4-1; 7 positions match TRBD1. CDR1 MGHRA and CDR2 YSYEKL come from the germline V gene. After removal of 4 bases from V and 3 bases from J, the junction contained 11 bases not matched to a gene. This CDR3 is 17 amino acids long. The CDR3: CASSPVVAGGYTGELFF. Here the CDR3 DNA reads TGCGCCAGCAGCCCAGTGGTCGCAGGGGGATACACCGGGGAGCTGTTTTTT.

This rearrangement joins TRBV10-3 to TRBJ1-2; unclear D gene. V dropped 11 bases and J dropped 0 bases, with 19 bases sitting between them. This CDR3 spans 15 amino acids. The V gene's germline CDR1 is ENHRY and CDR2 SYGVKD. The CDR3 spells CAASQAPLANYGYTF. The CDR3 DNA is TGTGCCGCCTCGCAGGCCCCTCTAGCTAACTATGGCTACACCTTC.

This clonotype occurred a few times. The V call is TRBV5-5, the J call TRBJ2-7; D is perhaps TRBD2 (5 bases). Germline CDR1 is SGHKS and CDR2 is YYEKEE (reference sequence). V was cut by 2 bases and J by 3 bases, with 15 bases left in between. The CDR3 runs 15 residues. CDR3 bases: TGTGCCAGCAGCTTAGACGGGGATAATTTCTACGAGCAGTACTTC. Amino acids: CASSLDGDNFYEQYF.

This clonotype was found many times. This chain joins TRBV28 and TRBJ2-5; D tentatively reads TRBD1 or TRBD2 (5 bases each). V lost 6 bases and J lost 4, with 18 bases in between. CDR1 and CDR2 from the germline V gene are MDHEN and SYDVKM. This CDR3 spans 15 amino acids. Here the CDR3 reads CASSPIGQGAETQYF. DNA of the CDR3: TGTGCCAGCAGCCCTATCGGGCAGGGAGCAGAGACCCAGTACTTC.

This clonotype was counted ten times or more. The chain combines TRBV2 with TRBJ2-7; the D is unclear. Germline V lookup: CDR1 SNHLY, CDR2 FYNNEI. V lost 7 bases and J lost 6, with 10 bases in between. This CDR3 region has 11 residues. As DNA, the CDR3 is TGTGCCAGCACTAGTTTACTCGAGCAGTACTTC. It is translated as CASTSLLEQYF.

This clonotype was picked up many times. The J gene is TRBJ2-4, the V gene TRBV20-1, with D hard to call. The V gene's germline CDR1 is DFQATT and CDR2 SNEGSKA (reference sequence). The CDR3 is 11 residues long. CDR3 loop: CSHLNKNIQYF. In nucleotides, the CDR3 is TGCTCCCACCTAAACAAAAACATTCAGTACTTC.

The J gene is TRBJ1-1, the V gene TRBV28; D is ambiguous. Trimming pared 3 bases from V and 1 base from J, leaving 27 bases between. CDR1 and CDR2 (germline): MDHEN, SYDVKM. The CDR3 length is 20 residues. The DNA for the CDR3 is TGTGCCAGCAGTTTTCTGATCACACGGACCCGGGTTATTCAGAACACTGAAGCTTTCTTT. Translation: CASSFLITRTRVIQNTEAFF.

J is TRBJ1-6 and V is TRBV20-1; D is perhaps TRBD1 (6 bases). CDR3 size: 12 residues. CDR1 and CDR2 (germline): DFQATT, SNEGSKA (reference sequence). Trimming removed 5 bases at V and 7 bases at J, with 9 bases between. CDR3: CSAYRANSPLHF. The CDR3 DNA is TGCAGTGCTTACAGGGCAAATTCACCCCTCCACTTT.

Regarding this clonotype: One base away lies a much larger clone, so this may be a sequencing read error. The chain is built from TRBV4-3 and TRBJ1-2; no clear D. The CDR3 spans 14 residues. The germline CDR1 and CDR2 sequences are LGHNA and YSLEER. V was clipped by 0 bases and J by 8 bases, with 13 bases between them. The CDR3 sequence: CASSQDQIRGGYTF. The CDR3 DNA reads TGCGCCAGCAGCCAAGATCAGATCCGGGGAGGCTACACCTTC.

A note on this clonotype: Just one base apart from a much larger clone, this may be a read error. The V call is TRBV2, the J call TRBJ2-6; 7 bases map to TRBD1. CDR1 SNHLY and CDR2 FYNNEI come from the germline V gene. CDR3 size: 15 residues. CDR3 DNA sequence: TGTGCCAGCCGGACAGGCAACTCTGGGGCCAACGTCCGGACTTTC. This codes for CASRTGNSGANVRTF.

For this clonotype: Possible read error: a much larger clone is one base away. The V and J genes are TRBV6-6 and TRBJ2-3; D is tentatively TRBD1 or TRBD2 (5 bases each). CDR1 is MNHNY, CDR2 SVGAGI, per germline (reference sequence). Trimming stripped 11 bases from V and 1 base from J, with 16 bases between. The CDR3 sequence is 14 residues long. This chain's CDR3 is CAGGRMGGTDTQYF. The CDR3 coding sequence is TGTGCCGGCGGACGTATGGGGGGCACAGATACGCAGTATTTT.